The source of this T cell receptor beta chain is a study of T cell changes during pregnancy in multiple sclerosis. Sequenced by immunoSEQ multiplex PCR; TCRdb stores in-frame clones only, minus some. The data contain fewer than 110,000 clones, more than 85% of them singletons. Germline trimming cut 4 bases from V and 9 bases from J; bases unmatched to any gene: 7. CDR1 and CDR2 from the germline V gene are SQVTM and ANQGSEA. This CDR3 is built from 14 residues. This clonotype was sampled from a female donor with multiple sclerosis, enrolled in a pregnancy study. The material was peripheral blood, obtained in the second trimester of pregnancy. The chain is built from TRBV29-1 and TRBJ2-1; 12 bases align to TRBD1. CDR3 coding DNA: TGCAGCGTTGGGGGACAGGGGGCGGAAGGTGAGCAGTTCTTC. This translates into CSVGGQGAEGEQFF.